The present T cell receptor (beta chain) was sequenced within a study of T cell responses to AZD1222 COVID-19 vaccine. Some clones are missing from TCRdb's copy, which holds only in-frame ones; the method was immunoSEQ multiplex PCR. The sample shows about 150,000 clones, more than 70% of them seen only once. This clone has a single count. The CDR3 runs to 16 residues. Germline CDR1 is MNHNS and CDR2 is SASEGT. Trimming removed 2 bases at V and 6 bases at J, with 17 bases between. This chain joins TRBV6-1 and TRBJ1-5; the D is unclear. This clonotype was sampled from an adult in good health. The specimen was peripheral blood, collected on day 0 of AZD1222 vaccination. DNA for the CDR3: TGTGCCAGCAGTGAATCATGGGCGGGAAGTGCTCAGCCCCAGCATTTT. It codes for CASSESWAGSAQPQHF.